This is a list of T cell receptor beta chains from one sample in a study of blood T cell repertoires in COVID-19. Sequenced by immunoSEQ multiplex PCR; TCRdb stores in-frame clones only, minus some. Of roughly 300,000 clones in the sample, 90% were seen once. Sample: PBMCs or T cells enriched from blood (not recorded which). The receptors originated from a woman aged 25 to 45 who had recovered from COVID-19. Each CDR3 is given with its conserved first and last residue. The D gene is left open where the match is weak. For some rows the clone size is stated as once, few or many, or as a class when expanded; others skip it.

clone_size | j_call | v_call | d_call | cdr3_length | cdr3_aa | cdr3_nt
once | TRBJ2-2 | TRBV7-3 | TRBD2 | 16 | CASSRGEGPNTGELFF | TGTGCCAGCAGCCGAGGGGAGGGCCCGAACACCGGGGAGCTGTTTTTT
. | TRBJ2-5 | TRBV15 | . | 14 | CATSRDRGQETQYF | TGTGCCACCAGCAGAGACAGGGGACAAGAGACCCAGTACTTC
. | TRBJ1-3 | TRBV7-9 | . | 17 | CASSFPVMDTSGNTIYF | TGTGCCAGCAGCTTCCCTGTAATGGACACCTCTGGAAACACCATATATTTT
. | TRBJ2-7 | TRBV2 | TRBD2 | 15 | CASSVPSGITYEQYF | TGTGCCAGCAGTGTTCCTAGCGGAATTACCTACGAGCAGTACTTC
. | TRBJ2-7 | TRBV15 | . | 13 | CATSREGFYEQYF | TGTGCCACCAGCAGAGAGGGCTTCTACGAGCAGTACTTC
. | TRBJ2-1 | TRBV29-1 | . | 13 | CSVEDPGSNEQFF | TGCAGCGTTGAAGATCCGGGTTCCAATGAGCAGTTCTTC
. | TRBJ2-7 | TRBV7-2 | . | 15 | CASSPRLGNTYEQYF | TGTGCCAGCAGCCCTCGACTAGGAAACACGTACGAGCAGTACTTC
once | TRBJ2-1 | TRBV6-6 | . | 15 | CASSYVAAYKNEQFF | TGTGCCAGCAGTTACGTAGCGGCCTACAAAAATGAGCAGTTCTTC
. | TRBJ2-6 | TRBV19 | TRBD2 | 16 | CASSTGGGSGANVLTF | TGTGCCAGTAGTACCGGGGGGGGCTCTGGGGCCAACGTCCTGACTTTC
. | TRBJ2-7 | TRBV7-3 | . | 15 | CASSPSAEGSYEQYF | TGTGCCAGCAGCCCAAGTGCGGAAGGATCCTACGAGCAGTACTTC
. | TRBJ2-1 | TRBV28 | TRBD2 | 16 | CASSPGEASGRHEQFF | TGTGCCAGCAGTCCCGGGGAAGCTAGCGGGAGACATGAGCAGTTCTTC
. | TRBJ2-2 | TRBV6-2/TRBV6-3 | . | 14 | CASNPGANTGELFF | TGTGCCAGCAACCCAGGGGCGAACACCGGGGAGCTGTTTTTT
. | TRBJ1-5 | TRBV10-3 | TRBD1 | 15 | CAIRPDRASNQPQHF | TGTGCCATCAGACCCGACAGGGCCAGTAACCAGCCCCAGCATTTT
. | TRBJ2-3 | TRBV2 | TRBD2 | 14 | CASSLAGVADTQYF | TGTGCCAGCAGTCTAGCGGGAGTAGCAGATACGCAGTATTTT
. | TRBJ2-3 | TRBV15 | . | 14 | CATARPGEKDTQYF | TGTGCCACTGCCCGGCCAGGGGAAAAAGATACGCAGTATTTT
once | TRBJ2-7 | TRBV19 | . | 16 | CASSGKQGTRSYEQYF | TGTGCCAGTAGCGGGAAACAGGGAACCCGTTCCTACGAGCAGTACTTC
. | TRBJ2-1 | TRBV28 | . | 16 | CASSPGDSGYYNEQFF | TGTGCCAGCAGTCCGGGTGACAGCGGGTACTACAATGAGCAGTTCTTC
. | TRBJ2-3 | TRBV4-2 | . | 16 | CASSQEGISASDTQYF | TGTGCCAGCAGCCAAGAAGGAATCAGCGCATCAGATACGCAGTATTTT
. | TRBJ2-5 | TRBV12-3/TRBV12-4 | . | 13 | CASSRTDPGTQYF | TGTGCCAGCAGTAGGACTGATCCAGGGACCCAGTACTTC
. | TRBJ2-7 | TRBV19 | TRBD2 | 15 | CASSPTTSGRYEQYF | TGTGCCAGTAGTCCGACGACTAGCGGACGCTACGAGCAGTACTTC
. | TRBJ2-7 | TRBV7-8 | TRBD1 | 16 | CASSPGTGAITYEQYF | TGTGCCAGCAGCCCCGGGACAGGGGCTATTACCTACGAGCAGTACTTC
. | TRBJ1-3 | TRBV2 | . | 15 | CASSDITSSGNTIYF | TGTGCCAGCAGTGATATCACAAGCTCTGGAAACACCATATATTTT
. | TRBJ2-7 | TRBV5-8 | TRBD1 | 14 | CASSLLLTGGKQYF | TGTGCCAGCAGCTTGCTATTGACAGGGGGGAAGCAGTACTTC
. | TRBJ1-5 | TRBV28 | . | 14 | CASSPGGGRQPQHF | TGTGCCAGCAGCCCCGGGGGAGGCCGACAGCCCCAGCATTTT